This T cell receptor beta chain derives from a study of blood T cell repertoires in COVID-19. The overall study: Researchers got acute and convalescent COVID-19 samples from the United States, Italy and Spain. In each case, the material was cDNA or gDNA derived from T cells, B-cell-depleted T cells, or PBMCs.

Repertoires were generated with immunoSEQ multiplex PCR, while TCRdb's copy carries only in-frame clones and drops some. The table lists about 350,000 clones, roughly nine tenths of them singletons. V lost 5 bases to trimming and J lost 2 bases; unmatched junction nucleotides: 9. The germline V gene has CDR1 MDHEN and CDR2 SYDVKM. This CDR3 region has 17 residues. This chain uses TRBV28 with TRBJ2-1; 10 bases are shared with TRBD2. Sequencing was done on a sample of peripheral blood. The source of this sequence is a woman in her sixties or seventies with COVID-19, enrolled during active disease. In DNA form, the CDR3 reads TGTGCCAGCAGTCCAGGGGGTAGCGGGGGGACCTACAATGAGCAGTTCTTC. It specifies CASSPGGSGGTYNEQFF.